The 11 T cell receptor beta chains presented below share a single source sample, sequenced in a study of CD8 T cells in ankylosing spondylitis. MiXCR, applied by TCRdb to the 5' RACE reads, yields one record per CDR3 protein. Here the sample spans approximately 100,000 distinct CDR3 sequences, 8% to 10% being singletons. The material sequenced was blood, either unsorted or a sorted T cell fraction (not recorded which). The receptors here all came from a male donor with ankylosing spondylitis or in good health (not recorded which).

The table lists this clonotype with many counts. The V gene is TRBV6-2 or TRBV6-3, the J gene TRBJ1-2, with D uncertain. CDR3 size: 13 residues. Trimming left V 6 bases short and J 2 bases short, with 10 bases between. CDR1 MNHEY and CDR2 SVGEGT come from the germline V gene. The CDR3, as DNA: TGTGCCAGCAGCCTTACGAACAACTATGGCTACACCTTC. Translated: CASSLTNNYGYTF.

In its sample, this clonotype was seen many times. V usage is TRBV27 and J usage is TRBJ1-2, with D possibly matching TRBD1 (5 bases). Germline V gene data show CDR1 as MNHEY and CDR2 as SMNVEV (reference sequence). This CDR3 spans 15 amino acids. V shed 1 base and J shed 8 bases, with 17 bases lying between them. CDR3 region: CASSLYGGDLRGYTF. The CDR3, as DNA: TGTGCCAGCAGTTTATATGGGGGGGATCTGAGAGGCTACACCTTC.

This clonotype has just a few counts. The V call is TRBV20-1, the J call TRBJ2-1, with 7 bases identical to TRBD2. Germline loops: CDR1 DFQATT, CDR2 SNEGSKA (reference sequence). The CDR3 is made up of 14 amino acids. V lost 4 bases and J lost 2; bases outside the gene matches: 5. The CDR3 coding sequence is TGCAGTGCTACGGGACTACCAACCTACAATGAGCAGTTCTTC. It translates to CSATGLPTYNEQFF.

In its sample, this clonotype was seen many times. Here the CDR3 reads CSAQLTEAFF. DNA for the CDR3: TGCAGTGCACAGTTAACTGAAGCTTTCTTT. The chain combines TRBV20-1 with TRBJ1-1; D unresolved. In germline, CDR1 is DFQATT, CDR2 SNEGSKA (reference sequence). CDR3 length: 10 residues. Trimming pared 6 bases from V and 5 bases from J, leaving 7 bases between.

This clonotype was observed a few times. V and J are TRBV7-2 and TRBJ1-1; D gene unclear. CDR1 and CDR2 (germline): SGHTA, FQGNSA. V was clipped by 5 bases and J by 6 bases, with 16 bases between them. This CDR3 contains 14 residues. The CDR3 region is CASSPTRSHAEAFF. The CDR3 DNA sequence: TGTGCCAGCAGCCCCACGAGGTCCCACGCTGAAGCTTTCTTT.

This clonotype was recorded many times. The V gene is TRBV5-1, the J gene TRBJ2-1; no clear D gene. The ends were cut back, 4 bases at V and 0 bases at J, with 11 bases in the middle. CDR1 is SGHRS, CDR2 YFSETQ, per germline. The CDR3 has 15 residues. CDR3 protein: CASSLDPGSYNEQFF. The DNA of the CDR3 is TGCGCCAGCAGCCTGGACCCCGGCTCCTACAATGAGCAGTTCTTC.

This clonotype was counted at least ten times. This chain joins TRBV7-2 and TRBJ2-2; D is unclear. Trimming took off 5 bases at V and 8 bases at J, with 18 bases between the two ends. Per germline, CDR1 SGHTA and CDR2 FQGNSA. The CDR3 consists of 15 residues. In DNA form, the CDR3 reads TGTGCCAGCAGCCAACCACTACCAGTGGCAGGGGAGCTGTTTTTT. The encoded protein is CASSQPLPVAGELFF.

This clonotype occurred many times. V is TRBV29-1 and J is TRBJ2-5, with TRBD1 identical over 7 bases. The trim removed 6 bases at V and 1 base at J, leaving 2 bases unmatched. Germline CDR1 and CDR2: SQVTM and ANQGSEA. The CDR3 totals 12 residues. The CDR3 nucleotides read TGCAGCGTGGGACAGCCCCAAGAGACCCAGTACTTC. It is translated as CSVGQPQETQYF.

This clonotype was detected ten times or more. This chain uses TRBV5-4 with TRBJ2-5; weak D call: TRBD1 (6 bases). The CDR3 extends over 14 amino acids. Germline V lookup: CDR1 SGHNT, CDR2 YYREEE (reference sequence). The V and J ends lost 2 bases and 1 base respectively, with 9 bases between them. CDR3 coding DNA: TGTGCCAGCAGCTTCAAGGGGGTCCAAGAGACCCAGTACTTC. Translated, it gives CASSFKGVQETQYF.

This clonotype was seen a few times. The CDR3: CATERDTGELFF. The CDR3 DNA is TGCGCCACAGAAAGGGACACCGGGGAGCTGTTTTTT. The rearrangement joins TRBV5-1 to TRBJ2-2; D is undetermined. V lost 9 bases and J 3 bases, leaving 9 bases between the germline ends. The CDR3 sequence is 12 residues long. CDR1 SGHRS and CDR2 YFSETQ come from the germline V gene.

This clonotype has ten or more counts. This rearrangement joins TRBV20-1 to TRBJ1-1, with D uncertain. The CDR3 consists of 14 residues. The V end was cut by 6 bases, the J end by 10 bases, with 24 bases between. In germline, CDR1 is DFQATT, CDR2 SNEGSKA (reference sequence). CDR3 sequence reads: CSAEPREKVMRAFF. The CDR3 DNA follows: TGCAGTGCAGAGCCTAGAGAAAAGGTAATGAGAGCTTTCTTT.